This T cell receptor (beta chain) was identified in a study of T cells in Graves' hyperthyroidism and ophthalmopathy. Study-level points and caveats: Appearing also in blood were most of the thyroid clonotypes expanded above 0.001.

This clonotype is medium-sized within its sample. Its specificity is not known. The CDR3 is 13 amino acids. Trimming removed 5 bases from V and 3 bases from J, with 10 bases in between. Per germline, CDR1 PRHDT and CDR2 FYEKMQ (reference sequence). It was RNA transcripts that yielded the amplified TCR beta CDR3 regions. The HTBI primer set served for first-round RT-PCR of the TCR CDR3. TCRdb fed the multiplex PCR reads into MiXCR, producing one record per CDR3 protein. The sample records a few hundred thousand distinct CDR3 sequences, less than 20% being singletons. Sequencing was carried out using blood. The genes are TRBV13 and TRBJ1-1; D gene ambiguous. The receptor comes from a man younger than 30 with Graves' ophthalmopathy. Written as DNA, the CDR3 is TGTGCCAGCAGCCTTAAAGAGTACACTGAAGCTTTCTTT. It is translated as CASSLKEYTEAFF.